This T cell receptor beta chain was sequenced during a study of Graves' ophthalmopathy and Graves' hyperthyroidism. Study information: Untreated patients at initial diagnosis provided peripheral blood. Study-wide results and limits: Progression of ophthalmopathy was predicted by the model with less than 71% sensitivity and roughly 73% specificity.

The CDR3 is made up of 17 amino acids. Trimming cost V 0 bases and J 5 bases; bases outside gene matches: 9. Germline V CDR1 and CDR2: SQVTM, ANQGSEA. The diagnosis was founded upon clinical symptoms, serum thyroxine, TRAb, thyroid ultrasound and orbital computed tomography. This clonotype has ten or more counts. Its antigen is not known. RNA transcripts yielded amplified TCR beta CDR3 regions. Second-round multiplex PCR came after a first-round RT-PCR that employed HTBI primers. TCRdb independently ran MiXCR on the multiplex PCR reads; one entry per CDR3 protein. The sample carries roughly 300,000 distinct CDR3 sequences, 17% recorded once.

This TCR was recovered from an adult man with Graves' ophthalmopathy. Material for sequencing was peripheral blood. The genes are TRBV29-1 and TRBJ2-2; 10 positions agree with TRBD2. The CDR3 bases are TGCAGCGTTGAAGAAGAATTAGCGGGAGGAGGAACCGGGGAGCTGTTTTTT. Translating gives CSVEEELAGGGTGELFF.